The 18 T cell receptor beta chains below were found in one sample sequenced in a study of T cells in Graves' hyperthyroidism and ophthalmopathy. RNA transcripts were the template for amplifying TCR beta CDR3 regions. TCR CDR3 regions were first amplified by RT-PCR with HTBI primers. TCRdb ran MiXCR on the multiplex PCR reads and lists one entry per CDR3 protein. The profile shows a few hundred thousand distinct CDR3 sequences, roughly 20% of them singletons. Material: blood. These receptor sequences come from a man aged 18 to 30 with Graves' hyperthyroidism.

Ten or more counts support this clonotype. The junction does not match germline at one end; this may be a read error. The rearrangement links TRBV6-5 to TRBJ1-1; D is undetermined. This CDR3 is built from 15 residues. CDR1 MNHEY and CDR2 SVGAGI come from the germline V gene. CDR3 sequence reads: CASSYSRDMNTEAFF. For the CDR3, the DNA is TGTGCCAGCAGCTACTCCCGCGATATGAACACTGAAGCTTTCTTT.

This clonotype was seen more than once but under ten times. The gene calls are TRBV27 and TRBJ2-7; D unclear. V was shortened by 5 bases and J by 1 base, with 9 bases between the two germline ends. Per the germline V gene, CDR1 is MNHEY and CDR2 is SMNVEV (reference sequence). The CDR3 is 13 amino acids. CDR3 bases: TGTGCCAGCAGTCGCGTCCAGTCCTACGAGCAGTACTTC. Its translation: CASSRVQSYEQYF.

The chain is built from TRBV3-1 and TRBJ2-5; D possibly corresponds to TRBD2 (5 bases). Deletions cut 3 bases from V and 1 base from J, with 15 bases between. The CDR3 contains 16 residues. Germline-derived CDR1 and CDR2 are LGHDT and YNNKEL (reference sequence). CDR3 bases: TGTGCCAGCAGCCACACCAGCGCGAGGGCCCAAGAGACCCAGTACTTC. It is translated as CASSHTSARAQETQYF.

The chain employs TRBV12-3 or TRBV12-4 and TRBJ2-7; 8 bases are a match to TRBD1. CDR3 length equals 14 residues. V trimming: 6 bases; J trimming: 6 bases; junction bases outside the gene matches: 10. CDR3 DNA sequence: TGTGCCAGCAGCTCGACAGGGGCGACGGGCGAGCAGTACTTC. Residues: CASSSTGATGEQYF.

This chain joins TRBV19 and TRBJ1-5, with TRBD1 as a possible D gene (5 bases). The germline CDR1 and CDR2 sequences are LNHDA and SQIVND (reference sequence). V gave up 1 base and J gave up 4 bases, with 11 bases separating them. This CDR3 spans 15 amino acids. The CDR3 sequence: CASSIGSGTNQPQHF. The CDR3 DNA reads TGTGCCAGTAGTATAGGGTCGGGGACGAATCAGCCCCAGCATTTT.

CDR3 amino acids: CATSRARDNSPLHF. The CDR3 DNA reads as TGTGCCACCAGCAGGGCCCGGGATAATTCACCCCTCCACTTT. This chain connects TRBV15 to TRBJ1-6; D remains unclear. Trimming left V 3 bases short and J 5 bases short, with 8 bases between. This CDR3 has 14 amino acids. Germline CDR1 LNHNV, CDR2 YYDKDF (reference sequence).

The rearrangement joins TRBV12-3 or TRBV12-4 to TRBJ1-2; D not resolved. The CDR3 sequence is 13 residues long. Trimming removed 5 bases from V and 3 bases from J, with 10 bases in between. This CDR3 is CASSGRMDYGYTF. The CDR3 DNA follows: TGTGCCAGCAGTGGTAGAATGGACTATGGCTACACCTTC.

V is TRBV20-1 and J is TRBJ2-5, with a tentative D call TRBD2 (5 bases). The length of the CDR3 is 14 residues. The germline V gene encodes CDR1 DFQATT and CDR2 SNEGSKA (reference sequence). V was shortened by 0 bases and J by 2 bases, with 10 bases between the two germline ends. The CDR3 DNA is TGCAGTGCTAGAGATGGCGGGCCTCAAGAGACCCAGTACTTC. This gives the protein CSARDGGPQETQYF.

This clonotype showed up just a few times. This could be a read error, since a much larger clone is one nucleotide away. The rearrangement links TRBV6-2 or TRBV6-3 to TRBJ1-5; D call uncertain. Per the germline V gene, CDR1 is MNHEY and CDR2 is SVGEGT. The CDR3 consists of 15 residues. With 2 bases removed from V and 0 bases from J, the gap between germline ends came to 8 bases. CDR3 DNA: TGTGCCAGCAGTTACGCAGAATATAGCAATCAGCCCCAGCATTTT. Amino acids: CASSYAEYSNQPQHF.

This clonotype was counted many times. The chain has TRBV6-2 or TRBV6-3 and TRBJ1-2; D ambiguous. Germline loops: CDR1 MNHEY, CDR2 SVGEGT. The CDR3 totals 13 residues. Trimming left V 4 bases short and J 6 bases short, with 12 bases between. The CDR3 DNA follows: TGTGCCAGCAGTTTGACCCCGAGGGATGGCTACACCTTC. Amino acids: CASSLTPRDGYTF.

The V call is TRBV19, the J call TRBJ2-7; TRBD2 matches at 11 bases. This CDR3 has 15 residues. CDR1 is LNHDA, CDR2 SQIVND, per germline (reference sequence). V shed 6 bases and J 3 bases; nucleotides not matched to a gene: 7. CDR3 sequence (DNA): TGTGCCAGTAGCCGGACTAGCGGGTTCCTCTACGAGCAGTACTTC. Translation gives CASSRTSGFLYEQYF.

This clonotype was seen repeatedly, ten times or more. V usage is TRBV28 and J usage is TRBJ2-5; 10 nucleotides line up with TRBD2. The CDR3 covers 14 residues. V was pared by 3 bases and J by 5 bases, with 3 bases of the junction left unmatched. Germline V lookup: CDR1 MDHEN, CDR2 SYDVKM. The CDR3 is CASSFSGLAETQYF. The CDR3 DNA follows: TGTGCCAGCAGTTTCTCGGGACTAGCGGAGACCCAGTACTTC.

This clonotype was observed at least ten times. V and J are TRBV28 and TRBJ2-7; 10 nucleotides match TRBD1. V shed 7 bases, J shed 3 bases, and the junction held 9 bases outside the gene matches. The CDR3 is 15 residues long. Germline CDR1 MDHEN, CDR2 SYDVKM. CDR3 region: CASIPSGTGDYEQYF. CDR3 coding DNA: TGTGCCAGCATCCCTTCTGGGACAGGGGACTACGAGCAGTACTTC.

The table lists this clonotype with many counts. This chain uses TRBV12-3 or TRBV12-4 with TRBJ1-2; 7 nucleotides agree with TRBD1. The CDR3 totals 11 residues. The ends lost 7 bases at V and 7 bases at J; junction bases unmatched: 3. The chain's CDR3 is CASTYRGGYTF. CDR3 DNA: TGTGCCAGCACCTACAGGGGTGGCTACACCTTC.

This clonotype was observed at least ten times. The CDR3 sequence: CASSVDTNQPQHF. The DNA of the CDR3 is TGTGCCAGCAGCGTGGATACCAATCAGCCCCAGCATTTT. V and J are TRBV11-2 and TRBJ1-5; D call uncertain. The V gene's germline CDR1 is SGHAT and CDR2 FQNNGV. The ends were cut back, 5 bases at V and 3 bases at J, with 8 bases in the middle. The CDR3 spans 13 residues. Looking up the rest from reference TRBV11-2 and TRBJ1-5 gives the full variable domain: EAGVAQSPRYKIIEKRQSVAFWCNPISGHATLYWYQQILGQGPKLLIQFQNNGVVDDSQLPKDRFSAERLKGVDSTLKIQPAKLEDSAVYLCASSVDTNQPQHFGDGTRLSIL.

This clonotype was found a few times. The V call is TRBV18, the J call TRBJ2-2, with D possibly TRBD1 on 6 matching bases. Trimming cost V 3 bases and J 1 base, with 9 bases left between them. The CDR3 extends over 15 amino acids. Germline V gene lookup returns CDR1 KGHSH and CDR2 LQKENI. CDR3 amino acids: CASSPYRENTGELFF. The CDR3 DNA follows: TGTGCCAGCTCACCGTACAGGGAGAACACCGGGGAGCTGTTTTTT.

V is TRBV12-3 or TRBV12-4 and J is TRBJ1-2; D remains unclear. The V end was cut by 6 bases, the J end by 8 bases, with 10 bases between. The CDR3 totals 11 residues. The CDR3 coding sequence is TGTGCCAGCAGCCAGCTCGAGGGCTACACCTTC. The encoded protein is CASSQLEGYTF.

This clonotype has ten or more counts. The rearrangement joins TRBV28 to TRBJ2-5; D may be TRBD1 (6 bases). V was shortened by 6 bases and J by 5 bases, with 16 bases between the two germline ends. The CDR3 has 14 amino acids. Looked up from germline, CDR1 is MDHEN and CDR2 is SYDVKM. The CDR3 spells CASSEPTRGETQYF. CDR3 in DNA: TGTGCCAGCAGCGAACCTACTAGGGGGGAGACCCAGTACTTC.